This is a list of T cell receptor beta chains from one sample in a study of CD8+CD57+ T cells in acquired aplastic anemia. MiXCR, run by TCRdb on the reads, gives a single entry per CDR3 protein. The sample includes some 410,000 distinct CDR3 sequences, 65% to 75% of them seen just once. The sequencing sample was made of sorted CD4+, CD8+, or CD8+CD57+ T cells (not recorded which) from PBMCs. The origin of the receptors is a human donor in good health, serving as a control. The CDR3 runs from the conserved cysteine through the conserved F or W. The D gene is left open where the match is weak. Rows give clone size only sometimes, using once, few, many, or a class for an expanded clone.

-,TRBJ2-5,-,TRBV29-1,TGCAGCGTCGAAGGTCGGAGGGGAGGTACCCAGTACTTC,CSVEGRRGGTQYF
-,TRBJ1-1,-,TRBV12-3/TRBV12-4,TGTGCCAGCAGTTTCCGGACGGTCTACACTAAAGCTTTCTTT,CASSFRTVYTKAFF
-,TRBJ1-1,TRBD1,TRBV7-3,TGTGCCAGCAGCTTAAAGCGGAGGGGACAGGGGGCCTGCGCTTTCTTT,CASSLKRRGQGACAFF
few,TRBJ2-1,-,TRBV7-2,TGTGCCAGTAGCGTAAGCCGGCGCGAGCAGTCCTTC,CASSVSRREQSF
many,TRBJ1-6,-,TRBV6-6,TGTGCCAGCAGTTATCGGGACAATAATTCACCCCTCCACTTT,CASSYRDNNSPLHF
many,TRBJ1-2,-,TRBV6-1,TGTGCCAGCAGTGGGAATTCTGATGGCTACACCTTC,CASSGNSDGYTF
few,TRBJ1-1,TRBD1,TRBV6-6,TGTGCCAGCAGTCTACAGGGGGACGCTTTCTTT,CASSLQGDAFF
-,TRBJ1-2,-,TRBV11-3,TGTGCCGGTCGTCGGGGGCGAGACTTAGGAGATGGCTACACCTTC,CAGRRGRDLGDGYTF
many,TRBJ2-5,TRBD1,TRBV11-2,TGTGCCAGCAGCTTAGATGGACAGGGGGTAGAGACCCAGTACTTC,CASSLDGQGVETQYF
-,TRBJ1-5,TRBD1,TRBV5-8,TGTGCCAGCGCTGAAACAGGGGAGGGTCCCCAGCATTTT,CASAETGEGPQHF
-,TRBJ2-5,TRBD1,TRBV7-2,TGTGCCAGCAGTTTAGAGAGCCAGGGGGACACCCATTACTTC,CASSLESQGDTHYF
-,TRBJ2-7,TRBD1,TRBV29-1,TGCAGCGTTGTTCTTGGCGGGACAGGGACGTACGAGCAGTACTTC,CSVVLGGTGTYEQYF
-,TRBJ1-4,-,TRBV6-1,TGTGCCAGCAGTAACGGGGCAACTAATGAAAAACTGTTTTTT,CASSNGATNEKLFF
-,TRBJ2-5,-,TRBV24-1,TGTGCCACCAGTGACGGAGGGACAGCTCAAGAGACCCAGTACTTC,CATSDGGTAQETQYF
-,TRBJ2-7,-,TRBV5-4,TGTGCCAGCACCGGCCCAGGGGCCCCAAGGTACTTC,CASTGPGAPRYF
-,TRBJ2-3,-,TRBV30,TGTGCCTGGAGCGCACTAACGGGGGGCCCAGATACGCAGTATTTT,CAWSALTGGPDTQYF
-,TRBJ2-7,-,TRBV12-3/TRBV12-4,TGTGCCAGCAGTTTAGCCCGAATCCCCCCTCGCTACGAGCAGTACTTC,CASSLARIPPRYEQYF
once,TRBJ1-1,-,TRBV20-1,TGCAGTGCTAGAGAGGGACACCTGAACACTGAAGCTTTCTTT,CSAREGHLNTEAFF
-,TRBJ1-2,-,TRBV7-2,TGTGCCAGCAGTTTAAGCGGGGGCCAATTTAGCTACACCTTC,CASSLSGGQFSYTF
-,TRBJ2-7,-,TRBV20-1,TGCAGTGCTAGAGAGGTTGGCGTTGCCTACGAGCAGTACTTC,CSAREVGVAYEQYF
-,TRBJ2-1,TRBD2,TRBV10-3,TGTGCCATCAGTGAGTCGAATAGGGCTAGCGGGAGTTTCTACAATGAGCAGTTCTTC,CAISESNRASGSFYNEQFF
-,TRBJ2-3,TRBD1,TRBV5-1,TGCGCCAGCAGCGTCAGACAGGGCGGTACGCAGTATTTT,CASSVRQGGTQYF
-,TRBJ1-2,-,TRBV19,TGTGCCAGTATAAGCGCGGATTATGGCTACACCTTC,CASISADYGYTF
-,TRBJ1-2,-,TRBV20-1,TGCAGTGCTAGAGCCGGAGGTAACGTCGGCTACACCTTC,CSARAGGNVGYTF
many,TRBJ2-2,TRBD2,TRBV20-1,TGCAGTGCTAGAATAGCGGGGGCCACCGGGGAGCTGTTTTTT,CSARIAGATGELFF
-,TRBJ1-1,-,TRBV19,TGTGCCAGTACCCCGACCCTGAACACTGAAGCTTTCTTT,CASTPTLNTEAFF
-,TRBJ1-2,-,TRBV7-3,TGTGCCAGCACTACAACGGTACCAGCCTATGGCTACACCTTC,CASTTTVPAYGYTF
-,TRBJ1-3,-,TRBV19,TGTGCCAGTAGTATAGCCTCTAGGGAGACCATGTACTTC,CASSIASRETMYF
few,TRBJ1-6,TRBD1,TRBV19,TGTGCCAGTAGGGACAGGACCTCGTCCCCCCTCCACTTT,CASRDRTSSPLHF
-,TRBJ1-5,-,TRBV18,TGTGCCAGCTCACGGCGGGGAGGGGATCAGCCCCAGCATTTT,CASSRRGGDQPQHF
-,TRBJ2-2,TRBD1,TRBV10-3,TGTGACAACTCCTCCGGGACAGGGGCTAACACCGGGGAGCTGTTTTTT,CDNSSGTGANTGELFF
many,TRBJ2-3,TRBD1,TRBV6-6,TGTGCCAGCAGACCCACCGGGACAGGGCCGGATACGCAGTATTTT,CASRPTGTGPDTQYF
-,TRBJ1-2,-,TRBV10-3,TGTGCCATCAGTGAGTCGATAGGCCGCGGTGAGCATGGCTACACCTTC,CAISESIGRGEHGYTF
-,TRBJ1-4,TRBD1,TRBV15,TGTGCCAGGAGGGGGCTGGGAGGTGAAAAACTGTTTTTT,CARRGLGGEKLFF
-,TRBJ2-3,-,TRBV2,TGTGCCAGCAGTGTTGGAGGGCCCACCACTGAACAGTTCTTT,CASSVGGPTTEQFF
-,TRBJ2-3,TRBD2,TRBV7-8,TGCGCCAGCAGCCTGAGGACGAGCGGGGGGGGGGCAGATACGCAGTATTTT,CASSLRTSGGGADTQYF
many,TRBJ2-5,TRBD2,TRBV7-2,TGTGCCAGCAGGCGACTAGCGGATCAAGAGACCCAGTACTTC,CASRRLADQETQYF
once,TRBJ2-5,-,TRBV7-3,TGTGCCAGCAGCTACCTGGCCGGAGAGACCCAGTACTTC,CASSYLAGETQYF
-,TRBJ1-2,-,TRBV11-2,-,CATSADRGTATPSTF
-,TRBJ2-7,-,TRBV5-1,TGTGCCAGCAGCTTTGGCCCGTACGGGGAGTACTTC,CASSFGPYGEYF
-,TRBJ2-5,-,TRBV7-2,TGTGCCAGCAGCGTAGATAGTAGGGCCGACACGCAGAACCAGTACTTC,CASSVDSRADTQNQYF
-,TRBJ1-4,TRBD1,TRBV30,TGTGCCTTGACCCGGGACAGGGGAGGTGAAAAACTGTTTTTT,CALTRDRGGEKLFF
many,TRBJ1-2,-,TRBV20-1,TGCAGTGCTAGAGACCAAGGGGCCGGCTACACCTTC,CSARDQGAGYTF
-,TRBJ1-1,-,TRBV20-1,TGCAGTGCTAGAGACCCGCAGGGAGGAGAAGCTTTCTTT,CSARDPQGGEAFF
-,TRBJ1-1,-,TRBV5-4,TGTGCCAGTAGCTTGATCGGGGACACTGAAGCTTTCTTT,CASSLIGDTEAFF
many,TRBJ1-4,TRBD1,TRBV20-1,TGCAGTGCCACGACAGGGGGAAATGAAAAACTGTTTTTT,CSATTGGNEKLFF
-,TRBJ2-4,-,TRBV6-2/TRBV6-3,TGTGCCAGCACCCTGTATGGGGGATCGCTAGCCAAAAACATTCAGTACTTC,CASTLYGGSLAKNIQYF
-,TRBJ2-7,-,TRBV5-4,TGTGCCAGCAGCCCCCGCCTGCTAGTCTACGAGCAGTACTTC,CASSPRLLVYEQYF
-,TRBJ1-2,TRBD1,TRBV7-9,TGTGCCAGCAGCTTAGAAACAGGGGCTGGCTACACCTTC,CASSLETGAGYTF
-,TRBJ2-7,TRBD1,TRBV7-9,TGTGCCAGCAGCCCTTGGACAGGGGCCTACGAGCAGTACTTC,CASSPWTGAYEQYF
-,TRBJ2-4,TRBD1,TRBV3-1,TGTGCCAGCAGCCAAGGAGGGACATACCAGGGGGACATTCAGTACTTC,CASSQGGTYQGDIQYF
-,TRBJ1-6,TRBD1,TRBV5-1,TGTGCCAGCAGCGTGAAGGACAGGGGGAATTCACCCCTCCACTTT,CASSVKDRGNSPLHF
many,TRBJ1-5,-,TRBV2,TGTGCCAGCAGTGGCCGTTCGAGTTGGTATATTCAGCCCCAGCATTTT,CASSGRSSWYIQPQHF
-,TRBJ2-1,-,TRBV9,TGTGCCAGCAGGGGGGCGGGGCATTACAACGAGCAGTTCTTC,CASRGAGHYNEQFF
-,TRBJ1-1,TRBD1,TRBV7-2,TGTGCCAGCAGCTCCCAGGGGGCCAAGAGCGAAGAGACCTTT,CASSSQGAKSEETF
-,TRBJ2-5,-,TRBV7-9,TGTGCCAGCAGCTTAGACCGGGGCCGGGTGACCCAGCAGTTC,CASSLDRGRVTQQF